This T cell receptor (beta chain) emerged from a study of blood T cell repertoires in COVID-19. Study-wide background: Some COVID-19 samples were acute and others convalescent; all came from the United States, Italy and Spain. PBMCs, B-cell-depleted T cells, or T cells were the source of the cDNA or gDNA that made up the material.

The V and J ends lost 2 bases and 2 bases respectively, with 10 bases between them. Germline loops: CDR1 GTSNPN, CDR2 SVGIG (reference sequence). This CDR3 is built from 14 residues. In the original analysis: Amplification with reference gene primers provided the estimates of nucleated cell counts. Clones were sequenced by immunoSEQ multiplex PCR, and TCRdb holds only the in-frame ones, with some missing. Clonal size and the V and J genes are those of that table, whereas D and trimming came from the DNA. Of fewer than 400,000 clones listed, around 83% are singletons. The chain is built from TRBV30 and TRBJ1-5; D ambiguous. Sequenced input: peripheral blood. This clonotype originated in a man younger than 40 with active or convalescent COVID-19. CDR3 nucleotide sequence: TGTGCCTGGAGTCTCCCAGGCCGCAATCAGCCCCAGCATTTT. Amino acids: CAWSLPGRNQPQHF.